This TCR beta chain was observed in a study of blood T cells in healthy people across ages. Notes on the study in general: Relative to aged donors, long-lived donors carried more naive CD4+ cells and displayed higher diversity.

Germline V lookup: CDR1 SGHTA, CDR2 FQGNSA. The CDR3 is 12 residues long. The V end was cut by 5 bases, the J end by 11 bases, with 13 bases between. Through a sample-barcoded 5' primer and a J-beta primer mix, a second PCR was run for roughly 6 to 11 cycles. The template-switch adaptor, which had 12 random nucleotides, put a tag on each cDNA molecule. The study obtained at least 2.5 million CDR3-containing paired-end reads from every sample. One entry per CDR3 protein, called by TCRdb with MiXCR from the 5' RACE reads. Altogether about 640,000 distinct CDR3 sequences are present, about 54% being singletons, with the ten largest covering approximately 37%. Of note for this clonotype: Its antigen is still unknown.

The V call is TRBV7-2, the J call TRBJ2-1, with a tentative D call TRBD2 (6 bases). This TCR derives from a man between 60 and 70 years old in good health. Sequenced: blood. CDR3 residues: CASSPFAGKQFF. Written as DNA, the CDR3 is TGTGCCAGCAGCCCCTTTGCGGGGAAGCAGTTCTTC. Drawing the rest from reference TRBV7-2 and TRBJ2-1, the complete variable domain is GAGVSQSPSNKVTEKGKDVELRCDPISGHTALYWYRQSLGQGLEFLIYFQGNSAPDKSGLPSDRFSAERTGGSVSTLTIQRTQQEDSAVYLCASSPFAGKQFFGPGTRLTVL.